This T cell receptor (beta chain) was observed in a study of sequential checkpoint blockade in melanoma. On the study more broadly: Randomization was 1:1 between first-line nivolumab→ipilimumab and ipilimumab→nivolumab. TCRbeta immunosequencing was performed on DNA from 91 pretreatment melanoma tumor samples. Maintenance nivolumab came after either treatment sequence.

As to this clone: The antigen remains undetermined.

V was trimmed by 3 bases and J by 5 bases, leaving 11 bases between them. The CDR3 consists of 13 residues. CDR1 and CDR2 from the germline V gene are SQVTM and ANQGSEA. Profiled with immunoSEQ multiplex PCR; TCRdb holds only in-frame clones, not every one. The sample includes about 9,500 clones, more than 20% of them seen just once. As to treatment: randomized to nivolumab then ipilimumab (arm A) or the reverse (arm B). Points from the study as a whole: Clinical benefit was about 30 times likelier when tumor T-cell fraction and clonality increased.

The V gene is TRBV29-1, the J gene TRBJ2-1; D is uncertain. The clonotype was recovered from a human donor with melanoma. This specimen consisted of tumor tissue (inferred from file names), obtained from a patient given nivolumab and ipilimumab in sequence. Written as DNA, the CDR3 is TGCAGCGTTGAGAGGTACGAGAACAATGAGCAGTTCTTC. Its translation: CSVERYENNEQFF.